These 2 T cell receptor beta chains originate from one sample sequenced in a study of control samples from healthy donors and cancer patients. Libraries were prepared by immunoSEQ multiplex PCR; TCRdb keeps only in-frame clonotypes and omits some of them. The repertoire holds over 100,000 clones, with 80% to 95% as singletons. Input material: blood. The receptors originated from a man in his forties in good health.

This clone was seen more than once but under ten times. V usage is TRBV7-3 and J usage is TRBJ2-7, with D perhaps matching TRBD2 (6 bases). The CDR3 has 14 amino acids. Trimming removed 8 bases at V and 5 bases at J, with 19 bases between. Germline-derived CDR1 and CDR2 are SGHTA and FQGTGA. In DNA, the CDR3 is TGTGCCAGCCGGCCTCAGGAGGGTAGGCACGAGCAGTACTTC. Translation: CASRPQEGRHEQYF.

The V gene is TRBV10-3, the J gene TRBJ2-1; 10 bases align to TRBD2. The CDR3 totals 17 residues. Germline V lookup: CDR1 ENHRY, CDR2 SYGVKD. Unmatched junction bases numbered 2, after V lost 0 bases and J lost 0 bases. DNA for the CDR3: TGTGCCATCAGTGAGTCACTAGCGGGGCCCTCCTACAATGAGCAGTTCTTC. Amino acids: CAISESLAGPSYNEQFF.